The rows below give T cell receptor beta chains drawn from one sample of a study of T cell repertoires in cytomegalovirus infection. TCRdb reanalysed the reads using MiXCR and keeps one entry per CDR3 protein. The table lists approximately 290,000 distinct CDR3 sequences, about 25% of them singletons. Sequencing was performed on PBMCs. Receptor source: a human donor in good health (CMV status not recorded). Some clones in this sample may be carry-over from other donors' samples. The conserved cysteine and the conserved F or W are not part of the CDR3 here. Each record gives: J gene, V gene, CDR3 protein.

TRBJ2-7	TRBV27	ASSPPGTAVEQY
TRBJ2-5	TRBV9	ASSVSLAGMGETQY
TRBJ1-6	TRBV29-1	SVGQGGDSPLH
TRBJ1-5	TRBV7-2	ASSLWGSNQPQH
TRBJ2-2	TRBV11-3	ASSPTELTGELF
TRBJ1-2	TRBV20-1	SANDRVIYGYT
TRBJ2-2	TRBV7-8	ASSSSYQLGQANTGELF
TRBJ1-6	TRBV7-2	ASSLGADSPLH
TRBJ2-7	TRBV2	ASTGTVLQEQY
TRBJ2-5	TRBV10-3	AISDRGGGQETQY
TRBJ2-7	TRBV29-1	SVLTGPKPEQY
TRBJ2-2	TRBV20-1	SATTSGRGPNTGELF
TRBJ2-7	TRBV7-8	ASSLFGQSMV
TRBJ1-4	TRBV7-2	ASSLRGSDEKLF
TRBJ2-3	TRBV20-1	SARDGLAGLTDTQY
TRBJ2-7	TRBV7-9	ASSSPLAPSEQY
TRBJ2-1	TRBV7-3	ASSPIPPGGSSNEQF
TRBJ2-1	TRBV7-2	ATRRGTSRRTEQF